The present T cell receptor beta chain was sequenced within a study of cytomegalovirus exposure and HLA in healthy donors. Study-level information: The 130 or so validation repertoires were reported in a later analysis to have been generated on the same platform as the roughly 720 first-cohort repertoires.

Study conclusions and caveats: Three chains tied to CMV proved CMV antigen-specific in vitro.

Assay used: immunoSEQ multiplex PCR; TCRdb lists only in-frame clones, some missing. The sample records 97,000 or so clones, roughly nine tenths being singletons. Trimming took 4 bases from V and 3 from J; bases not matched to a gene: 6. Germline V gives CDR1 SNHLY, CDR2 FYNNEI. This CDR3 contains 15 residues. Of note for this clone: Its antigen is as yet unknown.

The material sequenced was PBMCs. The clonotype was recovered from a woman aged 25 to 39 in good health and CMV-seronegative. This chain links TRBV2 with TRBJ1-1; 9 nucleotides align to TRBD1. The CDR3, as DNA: TGTGCCAGCAGTGGGTTCGGGACAGGGCACACTGAAGCTTTCTTT. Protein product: CASSGFGTGHTEAFF.